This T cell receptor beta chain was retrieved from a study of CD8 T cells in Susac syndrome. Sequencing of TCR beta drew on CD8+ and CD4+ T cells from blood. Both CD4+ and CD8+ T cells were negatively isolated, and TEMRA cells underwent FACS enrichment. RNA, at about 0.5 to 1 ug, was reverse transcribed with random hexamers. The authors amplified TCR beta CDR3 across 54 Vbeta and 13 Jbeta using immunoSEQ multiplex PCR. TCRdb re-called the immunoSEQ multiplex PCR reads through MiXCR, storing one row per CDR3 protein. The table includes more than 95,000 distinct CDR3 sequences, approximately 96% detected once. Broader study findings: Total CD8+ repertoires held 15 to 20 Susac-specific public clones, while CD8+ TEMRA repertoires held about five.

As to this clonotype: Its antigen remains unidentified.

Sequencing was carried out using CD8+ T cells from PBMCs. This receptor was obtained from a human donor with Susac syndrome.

This CDR3 reads CASSSLTSSYEQYF. For the CDR3, the DNA is TGTGCCAGCAGCTCGCTTACAAGCTCCTACGAGCAGTACTTC. J is TRBJ2-7 and V is TRBV7-9, with no clear D. Trimming took off 4 bases at V and 0 bases at J, with 10 bases between the two ends. The CDR3 contains 14 residues. Germline assignment: CDR1 SEHNR and CDR2 FQNEAQ (reference sequence).